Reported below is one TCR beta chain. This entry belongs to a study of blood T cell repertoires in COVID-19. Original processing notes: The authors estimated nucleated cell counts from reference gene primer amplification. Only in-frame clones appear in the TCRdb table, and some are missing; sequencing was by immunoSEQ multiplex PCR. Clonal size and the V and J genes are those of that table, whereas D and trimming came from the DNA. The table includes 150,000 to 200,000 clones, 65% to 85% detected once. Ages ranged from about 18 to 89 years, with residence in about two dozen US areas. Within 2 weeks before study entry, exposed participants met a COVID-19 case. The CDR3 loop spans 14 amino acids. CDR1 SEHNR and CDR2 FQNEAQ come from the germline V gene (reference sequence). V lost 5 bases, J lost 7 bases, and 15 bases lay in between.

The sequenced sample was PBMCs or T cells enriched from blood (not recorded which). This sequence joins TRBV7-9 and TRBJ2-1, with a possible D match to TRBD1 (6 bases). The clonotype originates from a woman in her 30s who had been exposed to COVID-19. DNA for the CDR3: TGTGCCAGCAGCCTAGGGGGAGTAGTGAATGAGCAGTTCTTC. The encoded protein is CASSLGGVVNEQFF.